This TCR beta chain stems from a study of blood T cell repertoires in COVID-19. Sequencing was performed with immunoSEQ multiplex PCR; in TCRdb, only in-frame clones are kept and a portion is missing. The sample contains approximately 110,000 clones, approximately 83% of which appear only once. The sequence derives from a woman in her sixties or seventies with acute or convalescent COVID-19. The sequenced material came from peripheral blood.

The CDR3 DNA is TGCGCCAGCAGCCCCGTTTCTACCACAGATACGCAGTATTTT. It translates to CASSPVSTTDTQYF. The rearrangement joins TRBV5-1 to TRBJ2-3; D unresolved. The V and J ends lost 4 bases and 2 bases respectively, with 11 bases between them. Germline V gene data show CDR1 as SGHRS and CDR2 as YFSETQ. The CDR3 consists of 14 residues.